A single sample is the source of the 29 T cell receptor beta chains below, sequenced in a study of T cell changes during pregnancy in multiple sclerosis (dated by TCRdb to the late 2010s). Receptor amplification or capture employed the immunoSEQ multiplex PCR assay. TCRdb limited this immuneACCESS table to in-frame rearrangements with V and J called. A share of clones is missing; checked studies link under half to unresolved V genes, and the rest is unexplained. A total of tens of thousands of clones appear in this sample, about nine tenths of them only once. The ten largest clones take up about an eighth of the sample. The sample in question was CD8+ T cells from peripheral blood mononuclear cells, obtained in the first trimester of pregnancy. The receptors derive from a female donor with multiple sclerosis, enrolled in a pregnancy study.

The chain links TRBV19 to TRBJ1-5; D is ambiguous. This CDR3 has 14 amino acids. Trimming took 1 base from V and 8 from J, leaving 12 bases between them. Germline V CDR1 and CDR2: LNHDA, SQIVND (reference sequence). CDR3 region: CASSIVPRREPQHF. Here the CDR3 DNA reads TGTGCCAGTAGTATAGTTCCCCGGAGGGAGCCCCAGCATTTT.

The chain is built from TRBV10-3 and TRBJ1-5; 9 positions agree with TRBD1. CDR3 size: 17 residues. The V gene end was trimmed by 7 bases and the J gene end by 0 bases; junction bases not matched to a gene: 10. In germline, CDR1 is ENHRY, CDR2 SYGVKD. The CDR3 DNA sequence: TGTGCCATCACCTATCCTCCGGGACAGGGTAGCAATCAGCCCCAGCATTTT. Its translation is CAITYPPGQGSNQPQHF.

V is TRBV21-1 and J is TRBJ2-7; TRBD1, the D gene given by the table, was not confirmed from the DNA. TRBV21-1 is a listed pseudogene. The CDR3 consists of 14 residues. CDR3 amino acids: CASSKEDRSYEQYF. DNA of the CDR3: TGTGCCAGCAGCAAAGAGGACAGGTCCTACGAGCAGTACTTC.

The chain is built from TRBV6-6 and TRBJ2-1; D is unclear. The germline V gene encodes CDR1 MNHNY and CDR2 SVGAGI (reference sequence). Trimming took off 5 bases at V and 6 bases at J, with 17 bases between the two ends. There are 15 residues in the CDR3. CDR3 loop: CASSQTIPSPNEQFF. CDR3 bases: TGTGCCAGCAGTCAAACTATTCCCAGTCCCAATGAGCAGTTCTTC.

The chain has TRBV27 and TRBJ2-3, with a tentative D call TRBD1 (6 bases). V dropped 1 base and J dropped 2 bases, with 13 bases sitting between them. The germline CDR1 and CDR2 sequences are MNHEY and SMNVEV (reference sequence). This CDR3 has 16 residues. CDR3 bases: TGTGCCAGCAGTTTATTTGACAGGCGAGACACAGATACGCAGTATTTT. As protein: CASSLFDRRDTDTQYF.

The chain has TRBV10-3 and TRBJ1-1; D is perhaps TRBD1 (6 bases). There are 13 residues in the CDR3. The V end lost 10 bases, the J end lost 3 bases, and 15 bases lay between the germline ends. Germline V gene data show CDR1 as ENHRY and CDR2 as SYGVKD. The CDR3, as DNA: TGTGCCACCTACCCTGGGGGCTACACTGAAGCTTTCTTT. This sequence encodes CATYPGGYTEAFF.

V usage is TRBV2 and J usage is TRBJ1-2; 9 bases agree with TRBD1. Germline V gene data show CDR1 as SNHLY and CDR2 as FYNNEI. The CDR3 totals 15 residues. V gave up 6 bases and J gave up 5 bases; unmatched junction bases: 10. DNA for the CDR3: TGTGCCAGCAGAGACGGCCGGGACAGGGAGTATGGCTACACCTTC. Translated, it gives CASRDGRDREYGYTF.

This clone was recorded once. The gene calls are TRBV6-4 and TRBJ2-3; 10 nucleotides line up with TRBD2. Germline assignment: CDR1 MRHNA and CDR2 SNTAGT. CDR3 length: 14 residues. The V segment lost 6 bases and the J segment 4 bases; nucleotides outside the gene matches: 4. CDR3 sequence reads: CASRAAGGADTQYF. In nucleotides, the CDR3 is TGTGCCAGCAGGGCAGCGGGAGGGGCAGATACGCAGTATTTT.

V usage is TRBV2 and J usage is TRBJ1-2; 8 nucleotides align to TRBD1. The CDR3 spans 12 residues. The V gene's germline CDR1 is SNHLY and CDR2 FYNNEI. The J segment lost 3 bases and the V segment lost 11 bases, leaving 5 bases of the junction unmatched. CDR3 sequence (DNA): TGTGCCGGGATGACAGGGGACTATGGCTACACCTTC. It encodes CAGMTGDYGYTF.

This clone was recorded only once. The chain combines TRBV11-2 with TRBJ2-7, with D maybe TRBD2 (6 bases). V lost 5 bases and J lost 7, with 21 bases in between. From germline, CDR1 is SGHAT and CDR2 FQNNGV. This CDR3 contains 15 residues. This CDR3 reads CASSHLSGSTLEQYF. The CDR3 DNA sequence: TGTGCCAGCAGCCATCTTAGCGGCAGTACGTTAGAGCAGTACTTC.

The chain couples TRBV7-6 to TRBJ2-1; weak D call: TRBD2 (6 bases). The V gene lost 5 bases and the J gene lost 2 bases, with 13 bases spanning the gap. The CDR3 runs 15 residues. The germline V gene encodes CDR1 SGHVS and CDR2 FNYEAQ. The DNA of the CDR3 is TGTGCCAGCAGCCACGGGGAGGCCACCTACAATGAGCAGTTCTTC. Translation: CASSHGEATYNEQFF.

V usage is TRBV30 and J usage is TRBJ2-1; D might be TRBD2 (5 bases). The CDR3 runs 14 residues. In germline, CDR1 is GTSNPN, CDR2 SVGIG (reference sequence). Deletions cut 2 bases from V and 4 bases from J, with 12 bases between. Here the CDR3 reads CAWSIQPGYNEQFF. CDR3 sequence (DNA): TGTGCCTGGAGTATACAGCCGGGGTACAATGAGCAGTTCTTC.

CDR3 DNA sequence: TGTGCCAGCAGTTTCGTTGACAACCAAGAGACCCAGTACTTC. It codes for CASSFVDNQETQYF. The chain employs TRBV28 and TRBJ2-5, with unresolved D. CDR1 and CDR2 from the germline V gene are MDHEN and SYDVKM. CDR3 size: 14 residues. Trimming removed 3 bases from V and 0 bases from J, with 8 bases in between.

This chain uses TRBV7-9 with TRBJ2-2, with a weak D call TRBD1 (5 bases). CDR3 size: 15 residues. From germline, CDR1 is SEHNR and CDR2 FQNEAQ (reference sequence). The ends were cut back, 5 bases at V and 4 bases at J, with 14 bases in the middle. CDR3 nucleotide sequence: TGTGCCAGCAGCCCCCGACCTACAGGCACCGGGGAGCTGTTTTTT. Its translation: CASSPRPTGTGELFF.

CDR3 bases: TGCAGCGTCCGCCAGGAGAGCGGCTATGGCTACACCTTC. Amino acid sequence: CSVRQESGYGYTF. The J gene is TRBJ1-2, the V gene TRBV29-1; D gene uncertain. Germline values: CDR1 SQVTM, CDR2 ANQGSEA. This CDR3 is built from 13 residues. V gave up 6 bases and J gave up 4 bases, with 15 bases separating them.

The chain employs TRBV11-2 and TRBJ1-1; D possibly corresponds to TRBD1 (5 bases). CDR1 and CDR2 (germline): SGHAT, FQNNGV. CDR3 length equals 15 residues. V lost 6 bases, J lost 1 base, and 15 bases lay in between. The CDR3 protein is CASREGRGRNTEAFF. In DNA, the CDR3 is TGTGCCAGCAGAGAAGGGAGGGGTCGGAACACTGAAGCTTTCTTT.

The chain couples TRBV30 to TRBJ1-4; no clear D gene. In germline, CDR1 is GTSNPN, CDR2 SVGIG (reference sequence). Trimming removed 4 bases from V and 5 bases from J, with 8 bases in between. The CDR3 is 12 amino acids. This chain's CDR3 is CAWTGRNEKLFF. The CDR3 bases are TGTGCCTGGACAGGCAGGAATGAAAAACTGTTTTTT.

This clone has a single count. J is TRBJ1-2 and V is TRBV29-1; D is perhaps TRBD1 (6 bases). This CDR3 region has 12 residues. Looked up from germline, CDR1 is SQVTM and CDR2 is ANQGSEA. V was trimmed by 7 bases and J by 5 bases, leaving 14 bases between them. CDR3 coding DNA: TGCAGCGCGTGGACAGACGAGTATGGCTACACCTTC. Protein sequence: CSAWTDEYGYTF.

This chain links TRBV11-3 with TRBJ2-7; D perhaps matches TRBD1 (5 bases). CDR1 and CDR2 (germline): SGHNT, YENEEA. The CDR3 has 14 amino acids. The V end lost 2 bases, the J end lost 2 bases, and 10 bases lay between the germline ends. The CDR3 DNA reads TGTGCCAGCAGCTTAAGTGGGGCCACCTACGAGCAGTACTTC. It translates to CASSLSGATYEQYF.

The chain joins TRBV6-5 to TRBJ1-1; TRBD1 is a possible D gene (5 bases). Germline V gene lookup returns CDR1 MNHEY and CDR2 SVGAGI. The CDR3 spans 15 residues. Trimming left V 8 bases short and J 3 bases short, with 19 bases between. The CDR3 loop reads CASAPWSTGDTEAFF. The DNA for the CDR3 is TGTGCCAGCGCCCCTTGGTCAACAGGTGACACTGAAGCTTTCTTT.

The chain recombines TRBV10-3 with TRBJ1-1; tentative D call: TRBD1 (6 bases). The CDR3 has 14 residues. Between the trimmed V and J ends, which lost 10 bases and 1 base, there was a span of 16 bases. Germline CDR1 reads ENHRY; CDR2 reads SYGVKD. The CDR3 sequence: CATRQVDGNTEAFF. The CDR3 DNA follows: TGTGCCACCCGACAGGTTGATGGGAACACTGAAGCTTTCTTT.

The chain recombines TRBV27 with TRBJ2-7; 8 nucleotides agree with TRBD1. The CDR3 loop spans 15 amino acids. The germline CDR1 and CDR2 sequences are MNHEY and SMNVEV (reference sequence). V dropped 6 bases and J dropped 3; count of bases not matched to a gene: 10. The CDR3 coding sequence is TGTGCCAGCAGCCAGACAGGGGAGAATGACTACGAGCAGTACTTC. Amino acids: CASSQTGENDYEQYF.

The V gene is TRBV6-1, the J gene TRBJ2-4; D is perhaps TRBD2 (5 bases). CDR1 MNHNS and CDR2 SASEGT come from the germline V gene. This CDR3 has 15 amino acids. With 9 bases removed from V and 0 bases from J, the gap between germline ends came to 15 bases. The CDR3: CASIPGELAKNIQYF. The CDR3 region has the DNA TGTGCCAGTATCCCCGGGGAACTAGCCAAAAACATTCAGTACTTC.

The chain couples TRBV19 to TRBJ2-5; 7 bases align to TRBD2. The J call is uncertain, as TRBJ2-7 better fits the DNA end. Germline V lookup: CDR1 LNHDA, CDR2 SQIVND (reference sequence). The CDR3 is made up of 14 amino acids. CDR3 sequence reads: CASSIGGSSYEQYF. The CDR3 coding sequence is TGTGCCAGTAGTATAGGCGGGAGCTCCTACGAGCAGTACTTC.

The CDR3 sequence: CASSQGGHMPRTGEQYF. The CDR3 DNA sequence: TGCGCCAGCAGCCAAGGGGGTCATATGCCTCGAACAGGGGAGCAGTACTTC. The rearrangement uses TRBV4-1 and TRBJ2-7, with D perhaps TRBD1 (6 bases). The CDR3 contains 17 residues. The germline CDR1 and CDR2 sequences are MGHRA and YSYEKL. The V gene lost 1 base and the J gene lost 7 bases, with 23 bases spanning the gap.

The rearrangement joins TRBV27 to TRBJ2-1; D gene unclear. The germline V and J ends were trimmed by 2 bases and 7 bases, with 9 bases remaining between them. This CDR3 is 13 amino acids long. Germline lookup yields CDR1 MNHEY and CDR2 SMNVEV (reference sequence). The CDR3 DNA reads as TGTGCCAGCAGTTTAACTCGTTCGAATGAGCAGTTCTTC. This encodes CASSLTRSNEQFF.

This chain joins TRBV19 and TRBJ2-1; D uncertain. Germline V lookup: CDR1 LNHDA, CDR2 SQIVND (reference sequence). V was clipped by 8 bases and J by 6 bases, with 14 bases between them. This CDR3 has 13 amino acids. The CDR3 region is CASCWALGNEQFF. DNA of the CDR3: TGTGCCAGTTGTTGGGCTTTGGGCAATGAGCAGTTCTTC.

This chain uses TRBV5-4 with TRBJ2-3, with TRBD2 matching 9 bases. The CDR3 covers 20 residues. CDR1 and CDR2 from the germline V gene are SGHNT and YYREEE (reference sequence). Trimming cost V 2 bases and J 2 bases; bases outside gene matches: 18. CDR3 in amino acids: CASSLRSFLGAGGPTDTQYF. CDR3 nucleotide sequence: TGTGCCAGCAGCTTAAGATCGTTCCTGGGCGCGGGAGGGCCCACAGATACGCAGTATTTT.

This chain connects TRBV5-1 to TRBJ2-3, with D maybe TRBD1 (6 bases). V lost 4 bases and J 2 bases, leaving 11 bases between the germline ends. CDR3 length: 14 amino acids. Germline-derived CDR1 and CDR2 are SGHRS and YFSETQ. CDR3 in amino acids: CASSGGTTTDTQYF. CDR3 in DNA: TGCGCCAGCAGCGGGGGCACAACCACAGATACGCAGTATTTT.